Listed below are T cell receptor beta chains from one sample, sequenced in a study of Ad26.COV2.S vaccination and SARS-CoV-2 variants. Some clones are missing from TCRdb's copy, which holds only in-frame ones; the method was immunoSEQ multiplex PCR. The sample consists of roughly 420,000 clones, 75% to 90% of them appearing once. The sequencing used peripheral blood, collected in a trial of Ad26.COV2.S vaccine versus placebo. These receptors came from a person between 18 and 65 years old who received the Ad26.COV2.S COVID-19 vaccine or a placebo. Each CDR3 is given with its conserved first and last residue. The order of the fields is clone size, V gene, J gene, D gene, CDR3 protein, CDR3 DNA. D genes are given only for firm matches. The size entry is marked missing in some rows and otherwise reads once, few, many or a size class.

clone_size: -; v_call: TRBV5-1; j_call: TRBJ1-3; d_call: -; cdr3_aa: CASSPGGGNTIYF; cdr3_nt: TGCGCCAGCAGCCCCGGAGGGGGAAACACCATATATTTT
clone_size: -; v_call: TRBV24-1; j_call: TRBJ1-2; d_call: -; cdr3_aa: CATSEDTNYGYTF; cdr3_nt: TGTGCCACCAGTGAGGACACCAACTATGGCTACACCTTC
clone_size: -; v_call: TRBV24-1; j_call: TRBJ2-3; d_call: TRBD2; cdr3_aa: CATSDREGTDTQYF; cdr3_nt: TGTGCCACCAGTGATCGGGAGGGGACAGATACGCAGTATTTT
clone_size: -; v_call: TRBV12-3/TRBV12-4; j_call: TRBJ2-1; d_call: -; cdr3_aa: CASSFGLHNEQFF; cdr3_nt: TGTGCCAGCAGTTTCGGCTTGCACAATGAGCAGTTCTTC
clone_size: -; v_call: TRBV15; j_call: TRBJ1-2; d_call: -; cdr3_aa: CATSRERRGDYGYTF; cdr3_nt: TGTGCCACCAGCAGAGAGAGGCGAGGGGACTATGGCTACACCTTC
clone_size: many; v_call: TRBV9; j_call: TRBJ1-1; d_call: TRBD1; cdr3_aa: CASSARTGFMNTEAFF; cdr3_nt: TGTGCCAGCAGCGCCCGGACAGGATTTATGAACACTGAAGCTTTCTTT
clone_size: -; v_call: TRBV7-8; j_call: TRBJ2-6; d_call: -; cdr3_aa: CASSLPVNRAGANVLTF; cdr3_nt: TGTGCCAGCAGCTTACCAGTCAACAGGGCTGGGGCCAACGTCCTGACTTTC
clone_size: few; v_call: TRBV2; j_call: TRBJ1-6; d_call: TRBD1; cdr3_aa: CASSVRSGTVGSPLHF; cdr3_nt: TGTGCCAGCAGTGTCAGGTCTGGGACAGTAGGTTCACCCCTCCACTTT
clone_size: -; v_call: TRBV7-3; j_call: TRBJ2-3; d_call: TRBD2; cdr3_aa: CASGRGQEDTQYF; cdr3_nt: TGTGCCAGCGGGAGGGGCCAAGAGGATACGCAGTATTTT
clone_size: -; v_call: TRBV3-1/TRBV3-2; j_call: TRBJ2-3; d_call: TRBD1; cdr3_aa: CASSQDPGGEGGDTQYF; cdr3_nt: TGTGCCAGCAGCCAGGATCCAGGGGGCGAGGGTGGAGATACGCAGTATTTT
clone_size: few; v_call: TRBV7-2; j_call: TRBJ2-2; d_call: TRBD2; cdr3_aa: CASSSPAGVTGELFF; cdr3_nt: TGTGCCAGCAGCTCCCCAGCGGGAGTCACCGGGGAGCTGTTTTTT
clone_size: -; v_call: TRBV29-1; j_call: TRBJ2-1; d_call: -; cdr3_aa: CSATGPSLEEQFF; cdr3_nt: TGCAGCGCAACGGGACCCTCTCTCGAAGAGCAGTTCTTC
clone_size: -; v_call: TRBV11-3; j_call: TRBJ2-3; d_call: TRBD2; cdr3_aa: CASSPQRGGVAGGSGDTQYF; cdr3_nt: TGTGCCAGCAGCCCACAGCGGGGAGGGGTAGCGGGAGGGTCAGGAGATACGCAGTATTTT
clone_size: -; v_call: TRBV2; j_call: TRBJ1-1; d_call: -; cdr3_aa: CASKNRADSTEAFF; cdr3_nt: TGTGCCAGCAAAAATAGGGCAGATAGTACTGAAGCTTTCTTT
clone_size: -; v_call: TRBV24-1; j_call: TRBJ2-1; d_call: TRBD1; cdr3_aa: CATSEPGTGFYNEQFF; cdr3_nt: TGTGCCACCAGTGAACCCGGGACAGGGTTCTACAATGAGCAGTTCTTC
clone_size: once; v_call: TRBV5-1; j_call: TRBJ1-1; d_call: -; cdr3_aa: CASSRGARATGAFF; cdr3_nt: TGCGCCAGCAGCCGGGGGGCCAGGGCCACTGGAGCTTTCTTT
clone_size: -; v_call: TRBV7-3; j_call: TRBJ2-3; d_call: TRBD2; cdr3_aa: CASSFASGLADTQYF; cdr3_nt: TGTGCCAGCAGCTTCGCTAGCGGATTAGCAGATACGCAGTATTTT